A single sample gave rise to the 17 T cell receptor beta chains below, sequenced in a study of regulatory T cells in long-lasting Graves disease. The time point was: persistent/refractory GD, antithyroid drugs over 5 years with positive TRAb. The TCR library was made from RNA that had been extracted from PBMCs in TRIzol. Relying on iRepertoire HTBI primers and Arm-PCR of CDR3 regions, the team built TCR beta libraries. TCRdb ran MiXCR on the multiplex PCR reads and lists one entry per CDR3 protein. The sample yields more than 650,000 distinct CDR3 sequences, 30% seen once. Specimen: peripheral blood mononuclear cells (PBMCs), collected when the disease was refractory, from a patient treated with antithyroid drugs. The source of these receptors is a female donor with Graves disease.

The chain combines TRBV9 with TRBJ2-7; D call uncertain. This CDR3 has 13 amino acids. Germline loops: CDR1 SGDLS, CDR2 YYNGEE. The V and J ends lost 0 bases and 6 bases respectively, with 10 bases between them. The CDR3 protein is CASSVVPISEQYF. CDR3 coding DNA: TGTGCCAGCAGCGTAGTCCCTATTTCCGAGCAGTACTTC. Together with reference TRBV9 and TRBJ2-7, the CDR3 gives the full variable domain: DSGVTQTPKHLITATGQRVTLRCSPRSGDLSVYWYQQSLDQGLQFLIQYYNGEERAKGNILERFSAQQFPDLHSELNLSSLELGDSALYFCASSVVPISEQYFGPGTRLTVT.

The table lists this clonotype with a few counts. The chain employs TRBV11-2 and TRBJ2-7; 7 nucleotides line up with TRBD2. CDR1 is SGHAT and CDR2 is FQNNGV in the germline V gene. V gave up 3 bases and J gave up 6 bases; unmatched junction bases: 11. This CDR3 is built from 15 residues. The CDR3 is CASSFFGRGGIEQYF. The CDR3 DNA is TGTGCCAGCAGCTTCTTTGGGAGGGGAGGTATCGAGCAGTACTTC. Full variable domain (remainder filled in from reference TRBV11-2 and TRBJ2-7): EAGVAQSPRYKIIEKRQSVAFWCNPISGHATLYWYQQILGQGPKLLIQFQNNGVVDDSQLPKDRFSAERLKGVDSTLKIQPAKLEDSAVYLCASSFFGRGGIEQYFGPGTRLTVT.

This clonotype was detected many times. The CDR3 DNA reads TGTGCCAGCTCCGGAGGGGGATCTGCCTACGAGCAGTACTTC. This sequence encodes CASSGGGSAYEQYF. The chain is built from TRBV12-3 or TRBV12-4 and TRBJ2-7; D may be TRBD1 or TRBD2 (6 bases each). The CDR3 loop spans 14 amino acids. V lost 8 bases and J 2 bases, leaving 16 bases between the germline ends.

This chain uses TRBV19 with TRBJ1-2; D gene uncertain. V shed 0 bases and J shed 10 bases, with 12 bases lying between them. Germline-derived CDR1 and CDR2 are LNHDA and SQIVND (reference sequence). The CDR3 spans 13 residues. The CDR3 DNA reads TGTGCCAGTAGTATAGATACCGTCTCGTACTACACCTTC. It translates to CASSIDTVSYYTF.

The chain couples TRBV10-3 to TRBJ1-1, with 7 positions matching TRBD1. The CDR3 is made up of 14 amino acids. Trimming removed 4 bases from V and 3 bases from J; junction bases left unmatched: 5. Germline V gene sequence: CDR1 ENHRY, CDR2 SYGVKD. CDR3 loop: CAISGQGGYTEAFF. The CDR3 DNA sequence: TGTGCCATCAGTGGACAGGGAGGGTACACTGAAGCTTTCTTT.

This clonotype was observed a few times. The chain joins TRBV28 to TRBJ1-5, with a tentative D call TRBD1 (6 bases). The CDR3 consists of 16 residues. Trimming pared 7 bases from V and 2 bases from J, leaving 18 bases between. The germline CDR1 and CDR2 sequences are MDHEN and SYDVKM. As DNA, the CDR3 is TGTGCCAGCAATACAGGGAATTTTCTCGGCAATCAGCCCCAGCATTTT. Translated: CASNTGNFLGNQPQHF.

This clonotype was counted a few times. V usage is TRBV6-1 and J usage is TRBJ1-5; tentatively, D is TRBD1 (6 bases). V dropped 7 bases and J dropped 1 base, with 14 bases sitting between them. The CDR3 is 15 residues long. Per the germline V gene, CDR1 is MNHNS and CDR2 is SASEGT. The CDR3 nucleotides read TGTGCCAGCACTGATGACAGGTCCAGCAATCAGCCCCAGCATTTT. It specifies CASTDDRSSNQPQHF.

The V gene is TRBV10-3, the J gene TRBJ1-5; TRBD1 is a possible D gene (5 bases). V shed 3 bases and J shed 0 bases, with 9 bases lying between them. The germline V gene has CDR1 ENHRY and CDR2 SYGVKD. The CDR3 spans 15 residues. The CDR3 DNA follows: TGTGCCATCAGTGACCGACAGAATAGCAATCAGCCCCAGCATTTT. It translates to CAISDRQNSNQPQHF.

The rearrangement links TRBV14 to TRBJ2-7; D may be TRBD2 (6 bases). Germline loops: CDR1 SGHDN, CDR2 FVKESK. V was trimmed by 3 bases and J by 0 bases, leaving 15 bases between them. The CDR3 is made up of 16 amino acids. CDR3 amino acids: CASSHLRRAGSYEQYF. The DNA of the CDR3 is TGTGCCAGCAGCCACCTTAGGAGGGCCGGCTCCTACGAGCAGTACTTC.

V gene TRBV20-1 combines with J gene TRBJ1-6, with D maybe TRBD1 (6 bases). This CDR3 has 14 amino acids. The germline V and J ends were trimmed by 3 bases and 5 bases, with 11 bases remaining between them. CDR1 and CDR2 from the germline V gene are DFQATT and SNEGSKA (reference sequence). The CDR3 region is CSARGARDNSPLHF. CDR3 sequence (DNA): TGCAGTGCTAGGGGGGCGCGGGATAATTCACCCCTCCACTTT.

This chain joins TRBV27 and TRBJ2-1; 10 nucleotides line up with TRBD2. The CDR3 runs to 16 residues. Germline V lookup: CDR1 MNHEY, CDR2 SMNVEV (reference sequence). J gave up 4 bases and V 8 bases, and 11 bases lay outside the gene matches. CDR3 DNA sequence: TGTGCCAGCGGTACACCGGGACTAGCGCCTTACAATGAGCAGTTCTTC. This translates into CASGTPGLAPYNEQFF.

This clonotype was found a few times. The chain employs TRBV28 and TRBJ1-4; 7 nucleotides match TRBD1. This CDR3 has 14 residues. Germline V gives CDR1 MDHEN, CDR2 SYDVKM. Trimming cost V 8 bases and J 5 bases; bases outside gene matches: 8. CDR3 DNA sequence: TGTGCCAGCGGTCAGACAGGGACAAATGAAAAACTGTTTTTT. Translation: CASGQTGTNEKLFF.

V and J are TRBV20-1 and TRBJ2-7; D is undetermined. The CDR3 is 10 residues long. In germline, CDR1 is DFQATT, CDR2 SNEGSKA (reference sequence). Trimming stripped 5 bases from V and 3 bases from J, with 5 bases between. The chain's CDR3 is CSAQDYEQYF. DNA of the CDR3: TGCAGTGCTCAAGACTACGAGCAGTACTTC.

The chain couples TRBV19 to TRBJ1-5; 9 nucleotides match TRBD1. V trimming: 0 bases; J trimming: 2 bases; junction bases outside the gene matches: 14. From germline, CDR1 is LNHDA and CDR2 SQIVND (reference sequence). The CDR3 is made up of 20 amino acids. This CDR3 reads CASSIEFSTGGIYGNQPQHF. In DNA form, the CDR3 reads TGTGCCAGTAGTATAGAATTTTCGACAGGGGGGATCTACGGCAATCAGCCCCAGCATTTT.

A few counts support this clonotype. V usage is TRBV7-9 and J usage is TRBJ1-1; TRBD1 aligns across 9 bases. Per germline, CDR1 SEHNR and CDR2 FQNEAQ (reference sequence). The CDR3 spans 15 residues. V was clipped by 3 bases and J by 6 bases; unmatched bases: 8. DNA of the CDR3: TGTGCCAGCAGCTTGGGACAGGGAGCAATCTCTGAAGCTTTCTTT. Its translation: CASSLGQGAISEAFF.

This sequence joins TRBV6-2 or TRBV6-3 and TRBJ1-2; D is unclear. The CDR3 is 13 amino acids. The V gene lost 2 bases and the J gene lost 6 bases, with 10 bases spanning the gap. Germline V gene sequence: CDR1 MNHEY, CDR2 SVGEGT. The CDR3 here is CASSYRKSDGYTF. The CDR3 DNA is TGTGCCAGCAGTTACAGAAAATCTGATGGCTACACCTTC.

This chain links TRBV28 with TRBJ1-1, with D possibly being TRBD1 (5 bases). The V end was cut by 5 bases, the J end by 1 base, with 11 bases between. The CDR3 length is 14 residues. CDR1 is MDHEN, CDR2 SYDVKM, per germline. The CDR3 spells CASSGLGENTEAFF. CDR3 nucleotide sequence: TGTGCCAGCAGTGGGTTGGGGGAGAACACTGAAGCTTTCTTT.